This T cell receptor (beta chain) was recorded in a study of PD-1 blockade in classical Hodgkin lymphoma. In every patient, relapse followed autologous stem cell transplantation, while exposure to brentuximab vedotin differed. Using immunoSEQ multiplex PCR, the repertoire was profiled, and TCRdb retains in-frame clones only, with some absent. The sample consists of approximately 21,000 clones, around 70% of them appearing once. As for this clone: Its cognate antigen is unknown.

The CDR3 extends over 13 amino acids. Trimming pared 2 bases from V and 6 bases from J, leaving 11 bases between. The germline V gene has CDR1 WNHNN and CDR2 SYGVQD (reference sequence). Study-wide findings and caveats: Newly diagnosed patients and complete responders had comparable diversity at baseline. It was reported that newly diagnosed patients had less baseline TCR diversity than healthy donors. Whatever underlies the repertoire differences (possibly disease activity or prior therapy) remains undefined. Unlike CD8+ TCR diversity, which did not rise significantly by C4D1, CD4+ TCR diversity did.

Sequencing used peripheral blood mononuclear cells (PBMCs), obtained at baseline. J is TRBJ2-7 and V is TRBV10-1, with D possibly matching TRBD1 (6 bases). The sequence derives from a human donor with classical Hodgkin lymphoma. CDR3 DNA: TGCGCCAGCAGTGAGAGGGTGGGGGCCGAGCAGTACTTC. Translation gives CASSERVGAEQYF.